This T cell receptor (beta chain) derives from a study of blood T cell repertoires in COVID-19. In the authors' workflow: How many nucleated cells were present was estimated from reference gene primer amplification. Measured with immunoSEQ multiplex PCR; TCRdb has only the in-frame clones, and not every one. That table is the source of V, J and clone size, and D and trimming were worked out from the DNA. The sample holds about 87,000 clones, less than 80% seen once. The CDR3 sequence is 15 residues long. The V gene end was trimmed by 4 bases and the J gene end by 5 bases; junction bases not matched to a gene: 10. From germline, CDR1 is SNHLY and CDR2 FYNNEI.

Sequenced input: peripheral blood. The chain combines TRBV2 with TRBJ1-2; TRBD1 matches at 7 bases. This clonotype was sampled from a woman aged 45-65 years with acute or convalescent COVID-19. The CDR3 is CASSVIPGGGYGYTF. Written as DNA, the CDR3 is TGTGCCAGCAGTGTAATCCCAGGGGGAGGATATGGCTACACCTTC.